The 20 T cell receptor beta chains below come from one sample, sequenced in a study of blood T cell repertoires in COVID-19. TCRdb's copy holds only in-frame clones and misses some; the assay was immunoSEQ multiplex PCR. The data contain about 76,000 clones, approximately 80% of them seen just once; the ten biggest clones take up 18%. The sample comprised peripheral blood. These receptors were obtained from a woman aged 55-75 years with acute or convalescent COVID-19.

The CDR3 nucleotides read TGTGCCAGCAGCCGAAGCGGGGACTACCCTTACAATGAGCAGTTCTTC. Translated, it gives CASSRSGDYPYNEQFF. The chain uses TRBV2 and TRBJ2-1; TRBD2 agrees at 7 bases. CDR3 length equals 16 residues. CDR1 is SNHLY and CDR2 is FYNNEI in the germline V gene. The J segment lost 4 bases and the V segment lost 6 bases, leaving 12 bases of the junction unmatched.

The rearrangement links TRBV6-5 to TRBJ1-1; 8 nucleotides agree with TRBD1. V trimming: 8 bases; J trimming: 5 bases; junction bases outside the gene matches: 4. CDR3 size: 12 residues. The germline V gene encodes CDR1 MNHEY and CDR2 SVGAGI. The CDR3, as DNA: TGTGCCAGCCGCCGGACAGGGACTGAAGCTTTCTTT. Protein product: CASRRTGTEAFF.

The rearrangement joins TRBV7-8 to TRBJ2-7; TRBD2 agrees at 9 bases. The germline gives CDR1 SGHVS, CDR2 FQNEAQ. The CDR3 contains 14 residues. J was trimmed by 3 bases and V by 5 bases; bases with no gene match: 5. The CDR3: CASSRGTSSYEQYV. CDR3 nucleotides: TGTGCCAGCAGCCGGGGGACTAGCAGCTACGAGCAGTACGTC.

The chain combines TRBV5-4 with TRBJ1-2, with TRBD1 matching 8 bases. The germline V gene encodes CDR1 SGHNT and CDR2 YYREEE (reference sequence). There are 15 residues in the CDR3. J lost 7 bases, V lost 2 bases, and 10 bases had no gene match. As DNA, the CDR3 is TGTGCCAGCAGCTTCCTGGACAGGGAAAGACTTGGCTACACCTTC. Translated: CASSFLDRERLGYTF.

This clone was seen a single time. The chain uses TRBV6-2 or TRBV6-3 and TRBJ1-1; D unclear. V lost 6 bases to trimming and J lost 1 base, with 15 bases between them. The germline CDR1 and CDR2 sequences are MNHEY and SVGEGT. The CDR3 is 15 residues long. Here the CDR3 DNA reads TGTGCCAGCAGACCTCCGGGGTGGGAGAACACTGAAGCTTTCTTT. Its translation: CASRPPGWENTEAFF.

The chain joins TRBV5-1 to TRBJ2-4, with TRBD2 identical over 13 bases. V lost 4 bases and J lost 8; bases outside the gene matches: 3. Germline CDR1 is SGHRS and CDR2 is YFSETQ. The CDR3 has 14 amino acids. The CDR3 DNA is TGCGCCAGCAGCACCGGGACTAGCGGGGACATTCAGTACTTC. This codes for CASSTGTSGDIQYF.

This clone came up a few times. The rearrangement links TRBV24-1 to TRBJ2-1; no clear D. Germline CDR1 and CDR2: KGHDR and SFDVKD. V was clipped by 9 bases and J by 5 bases, with 7 bases between them. The CDR3 totals 11 residues. CDR3 residues: CATRRDNEQFF. In DNA form, the CDR3 reads TGTGCCACCCGTAGAGACAATGAGCAGTTCTTC.

This clone was counted a few times. The chain links TRBV19 to TRBJ2-2; D perhaps matches TRBD1 (6 bases). Germline assignment: CDR1 LNHDA and CDR2 SQIVND (reference sequence). V shed 8 bases and J shed 3 bases, with 10 bases lying between them. The CDR3 has 13 residues. This CDR3 is CASGSGDTGELFF. CDR3 sequence (DNA): TGTGCCAGTGGTTCAGGGGACACCGGGGAGCTGTTTTTT.

The chain couples TRBV6-4 to TRBJ2-6; 9 nucleotides agree with TRBD1. The CDR3 loop spans 19 amino acids. CDR1 and CDR2 (germline): MRHNA, SNTAGT. Losses at the gene ends were 6 bases for V and 2 bases for J; bases not matched to a gene: 14. The DNA for the CDR3 is TGTGCCAGCAGCAATGAACGGAAACAGGGGGCTACTGGGGCCAACGTCCTGACTTTC. It yields the protein CASSNERKQGATGANVLTF.

The rearrangement uses TRBV5-1 and TRBJ1-2; D possibly corresponds to TRBD1 (6 bases). There are 13 residues in the CDR3. V lost 7 bases and J 2 bases, leaving 12 bases between the germline ends. Germline V gene lookup returns CDR1 SGHRS and CDR2 YFSETQ. The CDR3 is CASRETGNYGYTF. CDR3 sequence (DNA): TGCGCCAGCCGGGAAACAGGGAACTATGGCTACACCTTC.

J is TRBJ1-3 and V is TRBV12-3 or TRBV12-4; tentatively, D is TRBD1 (6 bases). V shed 0 bases and J shed 12 bases, with 12 bases lying between them. The CDR3 runs 13 residues. CDR3 amino acids: CASSLAIFRGIYF. DNA of the CDR3: TGTGCCAGCAGTTTAGCGATTTTCAGGGGCATATATTTT.

The genes are TRBV6-1 and TRBJ2-7, with TRBD2 as a possible D gene (6 bases). The germline V gene encodes CDR1 MNHNS and CDR2 SASEGT. This CDR3 comprises 14 residues. V was shortened by 1 base and J by 1 base, with 8 bases between the two germline ends. The CDR3 DNA is TGTGCCAGCAGTGAAGAAGGGACTTCCTACGAGCAGTACGTC. Translating gives CASSEEGTSYEQYV.

About this clone: At the DNA level, this CDR3 is encoded by other sequences in the same sample as well. J is TRBJ1-4 and V is TRBV12-3 or TRBV12-4; D call uncertain. Between the trimmed V and J ends, which lost 3 bases and 7 bases, there was a span of 6 bases. The CDR3 length is 12 residues. CDR3 DNA sequence: TGTGCCAGCAGTTTTAGGAGTGAAAAACTGTTTTTT. This codes for CASSFRSEKLFF.

V is TRBV18 and J is TRBJ1-1, with a possible D match to TRBD1 (6 bases). Deletions cut 2 bases from V and 3 bases from J, with 16 bases between. The CDR3 sequence is 16 residues long. Germline V lookup: CDR1 KGHSH, CDR2 LQKENI. The CDR3 DNA is TGTGCCAGCTCACCAAGTCAGGGGAAAACGGACACTGAAGCTTTCTTT. Translating it yields CASSPSQGKTDTEAFF.

To note about this clone: A much larger clone differs from this one at a single base, so this may be a read error. The gene calls are TRBV5-1 and TRBJ2-3; D uncertain. The CDR3 consists of 13 residues. In germline, CDR1 is SGHRS, CDR2 YFSETQ. V lost 0 bases and J 2 bases, leaving 4 bases between the germline ends. CDR3 sequence reads: CASSLAVTDTQYF. The CDR3 DNA reads TGCGCCAGCAGCTTGGCCGTCACAGATACGCAGTATTTT. Based on the CDR3 plus reference TRBV5-1 and TRBJ2-3, the full variable domain is KAGVTQTPRYLIKTRGQQVTLSCSPISGHRSVSWYQQTPGQGLQFLFEYFSETQRNKGNFPGRFSGRQFSNSRSEMNVSTLELGDSALYLCASSLAVTDTQYFGPGTRLTVL.

This clone was picked up one time. One end of the junction fails to match germline, which may point to a read error. The V call is TRBV6-4, the J call TRBJ1-1; TRBD1 agrees at 8 bases. This CDR3 comprises 12 residues. Germline lookup yields CDR1 MRHNA and CDR2 SNTAGT. The CDR3 loop is CASSDFTGGTLF. CDR3 sequence (DNA): TGTGCCAGCAGTGACTTTACAGGGGGAACTCTCTTT.

The J gene is TRBJ1-4, the V gene TRBV6-5; a possible D gene is TRBD1 (5 bases). Germline-derived CDR1 and CDR2 are MNHEY and SVGAGI. The CDR3 extends over 13 amino acids. V was trimmed by 2 bases and J by 7 bases, leaving 8 bases between them. Here the CDR3 reads CASSYQGGEKLFF. CDR3 coding DNA: TGTGCCAGCAGTTACCAGGGCGGTGAAAAACTGTTTTTT.

The V and J genes are TRBV7-2 and TRBJ1-2, with TRBD1 identical over 7 bases. CDR3 length: 14 residues. Germline loops: CDR1 SGHTA, CDR2 FQGNSA. Trimming removed 5 bases from V and 8 bases from J; junction bases left unmatched: 11. In DNA form, the CDR3 reads TGTGCCAGCAGCCCTTTTGGACAGGCGGTCGGCTACACCTTC. This encodes CASSPFGQAVGYTF.

The chain recombines TRBV29-1 with TRBJ1-1; 7 positions agree with TRBD1. This CDR3 is built from 14 residues. V was clipped by 3 bases and J by 1 base; unmatched bases: 5. Germline lookup yields CDR1 SQVTM and CDR2 ANQGSEA. The CDR3 sequence: CSVEKGQRNTEAFF. The CDR3 coding sequence is TGCAGCGTTGAGAAGGGACAGAGGAACACTGAAGCTTTCTTT.

The chain uses TRBV5-1 and TRBJ1-2; 9 bases are a match to TRBD1. Per germline, CDR1 SGHRS and CDR2 YFSETQ. CDR3 length equals 14 residues. V lost 1 base and J lost 3; bases outside the gene matches: 1. The chain's CDR3 is CASSLRQGDYGYTF. The DNA for the CDR3 is TGCGCCAGCAGCTTGAGACAGGGGGACTATGGCTACACCTTC.